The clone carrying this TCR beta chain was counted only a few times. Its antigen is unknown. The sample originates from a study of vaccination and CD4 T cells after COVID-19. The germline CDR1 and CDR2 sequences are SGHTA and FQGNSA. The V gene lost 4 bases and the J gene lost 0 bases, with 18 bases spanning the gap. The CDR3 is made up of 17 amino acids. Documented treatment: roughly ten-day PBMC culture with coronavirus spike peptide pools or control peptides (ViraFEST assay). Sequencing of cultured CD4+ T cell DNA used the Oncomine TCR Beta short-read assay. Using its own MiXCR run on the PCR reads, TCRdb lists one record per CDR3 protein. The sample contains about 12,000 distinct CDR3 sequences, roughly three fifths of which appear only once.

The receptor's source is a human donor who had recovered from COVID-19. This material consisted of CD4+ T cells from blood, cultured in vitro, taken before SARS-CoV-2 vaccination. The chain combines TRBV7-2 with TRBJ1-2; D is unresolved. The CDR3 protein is CASSSRFGAPANYGYTF. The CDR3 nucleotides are TGTGCCAGCAGCTCCAGGTTTGGTGCGCCCGCTAACTATGGCTACACCTTC. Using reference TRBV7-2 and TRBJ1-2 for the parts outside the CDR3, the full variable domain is GAGVSQSPSNKVTEKGKDVELRCDPISGHTALYWYRQSLGQGLEFLIYFQGNSAPDKSGLPSDRFSAERTGGSVSTLTIQRTQQEDSAVYLCASSSRFGAPANYGYTFGSGTRLTVV.